This entry lists 21 T cell receptor beta chains sequenced from one sample in a study of T-cell reconstitution after alpha-beta-depleted transplantation in children. Preparation of the TCRbeta library involved a method that used unique molecular identifiers. TCRdb re-called the PCR reads through MiXCR, storing one row per CDR3 protein. The sample lists a few hundred thousand distinct CDR3 sequences; 9.9% were seen once. The source material was PBMCs from the stem cell graft donor, sampled from the stem cell graft. These receptors originate from a human donor who donated a stem cell graft to a child with SCID.

In nucleotides, the CDR3 is TGCAGTGCTAGAACCGGGACAGGGCCCCACTATGGCTACACCTTC. Its protein is CSARTGTGPHYGYTF. The V and J genes are TRBV20-1 and TRBJ1-2; 9 nucleotides line up with TRBD1. Looked up from germline, CDR1 is DFQATT and CDR2 is SNEGSKA (reference sequence). The CDR3 covers 15 residues. Trimming removed 2 bases from V and 3 bases from J; junction bases left unmatched: 7.

This clonotype occurred a few times. This CDR3 is CASSLKGVRETQYF. CDR3 coding DNA: TGTGCCAGCAGCTTGAAAGGAGTCAGGGAGACCCAGTACTTC. The rearrangement links TRBV5-4 to TRBJ2-5, with no clear D. CDR3 size: 14 residues. Germline V lookup: CDR1 SGHNT, CDR2 YYREEE (reference sequence). The V end was cut by 1 base, the J end by 5 bases, with 12 bases between.

This clonotype has a handful of counts. This chain connects TRBV5-1 to TRBJ1-1; D is undetermined. Germline CDR1 and CDR2: SGHRS and YFSETQ. The CDR3 is 15 residues long. Trimming cost V 1 base and J 6 bases, with 16 bases left between them. This CDR3 is CASSLLASGSSEAFF. Here the CDR3 DNA reads TGCGCCAGCAGCTTGTTGGCCAGCGGTAGCTCTGAAGCTTTCTTT.

This chain links TRBV6-5 with TRBJ2-7; D might be TRBD2 (7 bases). The CDR3 is 14 amino acids. Trimming took 2 bases from V and 4 from J, leaving 12 bases between them. Germline CDR1 MNHEY, CDR2 SVGAGI. The CDR3: CASSYPGGSYEQYF. In DNA, the CDR3 is TGTGCCAGCAGTTACCCGGGGGGCAGTTACGAGCAGTACTTC.

The table lists this clonotype with many counts. V gene TRBV20-1 combines with J gene TRBJ2-3, with D tentatively TRBD2 (6 bases). In germline, CDR1 is DFQATT, CDR2 SNEGSKA (reference sequence). Deletions cut 0 bases from V and 4 bases from J, with 11 bases between. The CDR3 is 14 residues long. The DNA for the CDR3 is TGCAGTGCTAGAGATTGGCGGGGCTCAGATACGCAGTATTTT. Translating gives CSARDWRGSDTQYF.

The chain combines TRBV10-3 with TRBJ2-3, with D maybe TRBD1 (5 bases). Trimming removed 6 bases from V and 12 bases from J, with 16 bases in between. The CDR3 extends over 12 amino acids. CDR1 and CDR2 (germline): ENHRY, SYGVKD. CDR3 sequence: CAIRAQTEVQYF. CDR3 nucleotides: TGTGCCATCAGAGCCCAGACAGAGGTTCAGTATTTT.

The rearrangement uses TRBV6-1 and TRBJ2-1, with D hard to call. Trimming took off 6 bases at V and 8 bases at J, with 11 bases between the two ends. Germline V CDR1 and CDR2: MNHNS, SASEGT. This CDR3 comprises 12 residues. The CDR3 DNA follows: TGTGCCAGCAGAGACGGGTGGGATGAGCAGTTCTTC. It yields the protein CASRDGWDEQFF.

This clonotype was counted at least ten times. The chain employs TRBV12-3 or TRBV12-4 and TRBJ2-3, with TRBD2 identical over 12 bases. V trimming: 6 bases; J trimming: 6 bases; junction bases outside the gene matches: 7. The CDR3 loop spans 15 amino acids. CDR3 protein: CASRGLAGRMDTQYF. The CDR3, as DNA: TGTGCCAGCAGAGGACTAGCGGGGAGGATGGATACGCAGTATTTT.

There are many counts of this clonotype. The gene calls are TRBV10-3 and TRBJ2-3; the D is unclear. V lost 5 bases and J lost 6, with 18 bases in between. Germline-derived CDR1 and CDR2 are ENHRY and SYGVKD. This CDR3 has 15 amino acids. The CDR3 DNA is TGTGCCATCAGTACTGACTCTTGGAGTACGGATACGCAGTATTTT. It translates to CAISTDSWSTDTQYF.

The CDR3: CASSATPTGKYTGELFF. As DNA, the CDR3 is TGTGCCAGCAGTGCCACCCCGACAGGGAAGTATACCGGGGAGCTGTTTTTT. The chain is built from TRBV25-1 and TRBJ2-2; TRBD1 matches at 7 bases. The CDR3 is 17 residues long. The V gene's germline CDR1 is MGHDK and CDR2 SYGVNS. V shed 4 bases, J shed 5 bases, and the junction held 13 bases outside the gene matches.

This clonotype turned up a few times. J is TRBJ2-7 and V is TRBV7-6; 10 bases match TRBD1. The CDR3 is 16 amino acids. Germline lookup yields CDR1 SGHVS and CDR2 FNYEAQ. V lost 0 bases, J lost 2 bases, and 4 bases stayed unmatched. CDR3 sequence reads: CASSLARQGATYEQYF. The CDR3 coding sequence is TGTGCCAGCAGCTTAGCGAGACAGGGGGCGACCTACGAGCAGTACTTC.

This clonotype was seen a handful of times. This chain links TRBV29-1 with TRBJ2-5; D is possibly TRBD1 (6 bases). The CDR3 runs to 14 residues. The germline V and J ends were trimmed by 4 bases and 5 bases, with 17 bases remaining between them. CDR1 and CDR2 (germline): SQVTM, ANQGSEA. The chain's CDR3 is CSVVGARGMETQYF. CDR3 in DNA: TGCAGCGTTGTGGGGGCCCGAGGGATGGAGACCCAGTACTTC.

This clonotype came up a few times. V gene TRBV5-1 combines with J gene TRBJ2-6; the D is unclear. The length of the CDR3 is 15 residues. V shed 1 base and J shed 2 bases, with 7 bases lying between them. Germline loops: CDR1 SGHRS, CDR2 YFSETQ. The DNA for the CDR3 is TGCGCCAGCAGCTTGATGAATCCTGGGGCCAACGTCCTGACTTTC. As protein: CASSLMNPGANVLTF.

The V call is TRBV12-3 or TRBV12-4, the J call TRBJ2-7, with TRBD1 matching 9 bases. Trimming took 5 bases from V and 1 from J; bases not matched to a gene: 6. The CDR3 extends over 15 amino acids. CDR3 region: CASSLRTGASYEQYF. CDR3 DNA sequence: TGTGCCAGCAGTCTAAGGACAGGGGCGTCCTACGAGCAGTACTTC.

In nucleotides, the CDR3 is TGTGCCAGCAGCGACCCCCCGGGACAGGACATCACAGATACGCAGTATTTT. The encoded protein is CASSDPPGQDITDTQYF. The chain employs TRBV9 and TRBJ2-3; TRBD1 agrees at 8 bases. Germline loops: CDR1 SGDLS, CDR2 YYNGEE. The CDR3 runs to 17 residues. V trimming: 3 bases; J trimming: 2 bases; junction bases outside the gene matches: 11.

V is TRBV9 and J is TRBJ2-5, with 7 bases identical to TRBD1. Germline CDR1 reads SGDLS; CDR2 reads YYNGEE. V shed 0 bases and J 7 bases; nucleotides not matched to a gene: 3. The CDR3 runs to 13 residues. The chain's CDR3 is CASSVEAGGTQYF. DNA of the CDR3: TGTGCCAGCAGCGTAGAGGCAGGGGGGACCCAGTACTTC.

This clonotype turned up a few times. The chain has TRBV10-3 and TRBJ1-6; a possible D gene is TRBD1 (5 bases). Trimming stripped 8 bases from V and 7 bases from J, with 24 bases between. Germline CDR1 ENHRY, CDR2 SYGVKD. This CDR3 has 17 amino acids. The DNA for the CDR3 is TGTGCCATCTCTCGGGAGGGGAAAGTAGGGGCAAATTCACCCCTCCACTTT. This translates into CAISREGKVGANSPLHF.

Many counts were recorded for this clonotype. The chain carries TRBV14 and TRBJ1-1; D may be TRBD1 (5 bases). V was trimmed by 6 bases and J by 0 bases, leaving 11 bases between them. This CDR3 has 14 residues. Germline-derived CDR1 and CDR2 are SGHDN and FVKESK. CDR3 DNA sequence: TGTGCCAGCAGGCCCTTAGGGGTGAACACTGAAGCTTTCTTT. Translating gives CASRPLGVNTEAFF.

This clonotype turned up a few times. The chain uses TRBV11-2 and TRBJ1-1; the D is unclear. The CDR3 consists of 14 residues. Trimming left V 0 bases short and J 1 base short, with 6 bases between. CDR1 and CDR2 from the germline V gene are SGHAT and FQNNGV. CDR3 protein: CASSLDLRNTEAFF. CDR3 DNA sequence: TGTGCCAGCAGCTTAGATCTGAGGAACACTGAAGCTTTCTTT.

The sample holds many counts of this clonotype. Relative to the germline gene, one junction end is altered; a read error may explain this. V and J are TRBV20-1 and TRBJ1-1; D not resolved. Germline CDR1 and CDR2: DFQATT and SNEGSKA (reference sequence). CDR3 length: 10 residues. The CDR3 protein is CSASAEGARF. In DNA form, the CDR3 reads TGCAGTGCTAGTGCCGAAGGAGCCCGCTTT.

The V and J genes are TRBV20-1 and TRBJ2-2; 9 bases align to TRBD1. Germline lookup yields CDR1 DFQATT and CDR2 SNEGSKA (reference sequence). There are 16 residues in the CDR3. V dropped 0 bases and J dropped 7; count of bases not matched to a gene: 9. CDR3 sequence: CSARDPGQGQGGELFF. CDR3 coding DNA: TGCAGTGCTAGAGATCCCGGACAGGGGCAGGGCGGGGAGCTGTTTTTT.